The sequence of this T cell receptor beta chain was determined in a study of blood T cell repertoires in COVID-19. Study-wide context: The analysed material was cDNA or gDNA that came from T cells, B-cell-depleted T cells, or PBMCs.

Per the germline V gene, CDR1 is SNHLY and CDR2 is FYNNEI. This CDR3 has 13 residues. The ends lost 7 bases at V and 7 bases at J; junction bases unmatched: 7. Clinical histories supplied by participants themselves formed the basis of cohort assignment. Original handling: Amplification from reference gene primers served as the basis for estimated nucleated cell counts. The assay was immunoSEQ multiplex PCR, and TCRdb's table has in-frame clones only and misses some. V, J and clone size are taken as reported in that table, and D and trimming were inferred from the DNA itself. The profile shows more than 150,000 clones, 82% of them singletons.

Sequenced material: PBMCs or T cells enriched from blood (not recorded which). This sequence was found in a man in his forties who had recovered from COVID-19. The V and J genes are TRBV2 and TRBJ1-2; 9 bases fit TRBD1. The CDR3 DNA is TGTGCCAGCAACGACAGGGGGATTCGTGGCTACACCTTC. Translation: CASNDRGIRGYTF.